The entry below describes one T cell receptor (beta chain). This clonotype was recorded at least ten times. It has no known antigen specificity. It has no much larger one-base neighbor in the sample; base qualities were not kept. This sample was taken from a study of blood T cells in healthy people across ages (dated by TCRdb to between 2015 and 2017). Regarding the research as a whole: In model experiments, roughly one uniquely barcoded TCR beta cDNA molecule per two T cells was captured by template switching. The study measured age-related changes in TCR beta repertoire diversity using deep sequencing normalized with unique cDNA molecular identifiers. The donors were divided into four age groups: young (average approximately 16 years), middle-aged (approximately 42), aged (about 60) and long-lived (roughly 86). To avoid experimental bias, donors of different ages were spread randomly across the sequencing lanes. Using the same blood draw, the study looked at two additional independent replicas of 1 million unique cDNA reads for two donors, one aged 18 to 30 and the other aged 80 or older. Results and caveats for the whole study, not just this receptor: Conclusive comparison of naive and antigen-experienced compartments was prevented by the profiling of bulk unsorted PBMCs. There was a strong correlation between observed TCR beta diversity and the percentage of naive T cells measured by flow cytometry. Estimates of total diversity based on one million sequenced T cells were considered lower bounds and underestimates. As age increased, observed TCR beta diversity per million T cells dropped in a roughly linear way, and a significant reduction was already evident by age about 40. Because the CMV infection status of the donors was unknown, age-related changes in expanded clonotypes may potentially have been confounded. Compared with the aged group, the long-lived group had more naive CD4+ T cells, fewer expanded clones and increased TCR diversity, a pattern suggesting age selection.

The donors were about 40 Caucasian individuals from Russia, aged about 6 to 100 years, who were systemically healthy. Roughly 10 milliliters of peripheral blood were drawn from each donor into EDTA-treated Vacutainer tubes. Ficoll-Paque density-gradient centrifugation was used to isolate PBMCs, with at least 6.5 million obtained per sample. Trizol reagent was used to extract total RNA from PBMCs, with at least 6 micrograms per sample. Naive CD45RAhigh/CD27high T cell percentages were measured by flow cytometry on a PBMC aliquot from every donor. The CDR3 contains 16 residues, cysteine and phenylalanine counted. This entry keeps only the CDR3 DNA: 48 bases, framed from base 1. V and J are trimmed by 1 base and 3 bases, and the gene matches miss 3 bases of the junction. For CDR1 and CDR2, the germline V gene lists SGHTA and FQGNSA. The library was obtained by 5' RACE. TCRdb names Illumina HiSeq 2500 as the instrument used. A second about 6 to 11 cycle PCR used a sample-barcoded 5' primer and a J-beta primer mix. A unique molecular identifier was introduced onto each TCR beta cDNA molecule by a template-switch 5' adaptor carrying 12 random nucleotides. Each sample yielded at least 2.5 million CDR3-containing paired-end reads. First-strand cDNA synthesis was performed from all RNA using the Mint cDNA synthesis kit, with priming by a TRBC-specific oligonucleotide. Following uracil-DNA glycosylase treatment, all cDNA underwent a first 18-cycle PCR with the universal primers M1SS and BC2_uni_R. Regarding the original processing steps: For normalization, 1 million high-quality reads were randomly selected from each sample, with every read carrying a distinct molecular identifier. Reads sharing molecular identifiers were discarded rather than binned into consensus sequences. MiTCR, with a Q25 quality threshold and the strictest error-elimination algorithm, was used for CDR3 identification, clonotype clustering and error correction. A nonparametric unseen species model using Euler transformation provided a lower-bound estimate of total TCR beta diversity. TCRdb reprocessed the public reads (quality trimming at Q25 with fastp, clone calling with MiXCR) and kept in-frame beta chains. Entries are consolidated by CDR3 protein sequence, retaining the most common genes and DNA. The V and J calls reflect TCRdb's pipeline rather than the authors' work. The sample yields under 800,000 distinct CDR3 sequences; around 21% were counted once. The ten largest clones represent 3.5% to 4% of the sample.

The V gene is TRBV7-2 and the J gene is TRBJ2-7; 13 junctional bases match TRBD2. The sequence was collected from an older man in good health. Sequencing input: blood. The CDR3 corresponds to CASSLGTSGRLYEQYF. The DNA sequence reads TGTGCCAGCAGCTTAGGGACTAGCGGGAGACTCTACGAGCAGTACTTC. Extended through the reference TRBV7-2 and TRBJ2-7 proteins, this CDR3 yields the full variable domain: GAGVSQSPSNKVTEKGKDVELRCDPISGHTALYWYRQSLGQGLEFLIYFQGNSAPDKSGLPSDRFSAERTGGSVSTLTIQRTQQEDSAVYLCASSLGTSGRLYEQYFGPGTRLTVT.